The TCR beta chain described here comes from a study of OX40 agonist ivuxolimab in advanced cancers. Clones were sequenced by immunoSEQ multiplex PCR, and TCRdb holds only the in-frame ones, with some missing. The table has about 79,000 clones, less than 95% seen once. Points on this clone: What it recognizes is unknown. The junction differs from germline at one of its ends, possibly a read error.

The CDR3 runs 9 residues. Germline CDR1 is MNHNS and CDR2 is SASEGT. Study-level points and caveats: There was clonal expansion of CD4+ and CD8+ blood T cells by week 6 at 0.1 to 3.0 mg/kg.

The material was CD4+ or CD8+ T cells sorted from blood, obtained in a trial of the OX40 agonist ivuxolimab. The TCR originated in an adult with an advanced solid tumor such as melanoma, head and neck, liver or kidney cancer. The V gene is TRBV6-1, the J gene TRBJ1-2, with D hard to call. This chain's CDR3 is CASSESPSF. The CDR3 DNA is TGTGCCAGCAGTGAGTCACCTTCCTTC.